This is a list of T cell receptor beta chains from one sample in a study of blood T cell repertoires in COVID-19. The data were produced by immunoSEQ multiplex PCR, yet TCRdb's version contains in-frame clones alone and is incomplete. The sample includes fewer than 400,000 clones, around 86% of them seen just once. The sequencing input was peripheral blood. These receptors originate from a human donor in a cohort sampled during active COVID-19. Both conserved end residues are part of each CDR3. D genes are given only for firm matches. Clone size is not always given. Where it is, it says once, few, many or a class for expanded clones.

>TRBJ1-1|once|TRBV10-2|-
CASSNTRGEAFF
TGCGCCAGCAGTAACACCCGCGGTGAAGCTTTCTTT
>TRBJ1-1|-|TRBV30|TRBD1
CAWTRDSYTEAFF
TGTGCCTGGACTCGGGACAGTTATACTGAAGCTTTCTTT
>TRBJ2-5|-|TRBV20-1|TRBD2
CSASSFGAGGRETQYF
TGCAGTGCTAGTTCTTTCGGCGCGGGGGGCCGGGAGACCCAGTACTTC
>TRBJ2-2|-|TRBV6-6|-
CASGRNTGELFF
TGTGCCAGCGGGAGGAACACCGGGGAGCTGTTTTTT
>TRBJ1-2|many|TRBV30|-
CAWSVDYGYTF
TGTGCCTGGAGTGTCGACTATGGCTACACCTTC
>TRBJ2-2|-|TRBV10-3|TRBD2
CAISARAGRDTGELFF
TGTGCCATCAGTGCACGCGCAGGGAGGGACACCGGGGAGCTGTTTTTT
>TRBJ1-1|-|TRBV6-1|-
CASSEDTSTEAFF
TGTGCCAGCAGTGAAGACACCTCAACTGAAGCTTTCTTT
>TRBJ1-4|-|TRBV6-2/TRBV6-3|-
CASSYSRRENEKLFF
TGTGCCAGCAGTTACTCCCGACGGGAAAATGAAAAACTGTTTTTT
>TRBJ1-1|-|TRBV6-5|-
CASSPAEGYGGAFF
TGTGCCAGCAGTCCCGCTGAAGGGTACGGAGGAGCTTTCTTT
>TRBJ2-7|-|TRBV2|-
CASLAFVEQYF
TGTGCCAGTCTAGCTTTCGTCGAGCAGTACTTC
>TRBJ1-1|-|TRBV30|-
CAWSVRGGYTEAFF
TGTGCCTGGAGTGTAAGGGGGGGATACACTGAAGCTTTCTTT
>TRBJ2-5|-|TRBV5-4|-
CASSVRGFETQYF
TGTGCCAGCAGCGTCCGGGGGTTTGAGACCCAGTACTTC
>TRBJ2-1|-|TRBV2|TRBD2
CASRSLAGRNNEQFF
TGTGCCAGCAGGTCACTAGCGGGACGTAACAATGAGCAGTTCTTC
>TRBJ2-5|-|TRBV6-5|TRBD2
CASRPGLAGVETQYF
TGTGCCAGCAGACCAGGACTAGCGGGAGTGGAGACCCAGTACTTC
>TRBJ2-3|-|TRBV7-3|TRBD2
CASSLGGRASDTDTQYF
TGTGCCAGCAGCTTAGGCGGGAGGGCCTCCGACACAGATACGCAGTATTTT
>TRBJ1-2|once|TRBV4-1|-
CASSPPFTGLGGYTF
TGCGCCAGCAGCCCCCCCTTCACAGGTTTGGGTGGCTACACCTTC
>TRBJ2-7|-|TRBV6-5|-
CASSYHRPWAHEQYF
TGTGCCAGCAGCTACCATAGGCCGTGGGCTCACGAGCAGTACTTC
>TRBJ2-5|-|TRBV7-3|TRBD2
CASSLASGRQETQYF
TGTGCCAGCAGCTTGGCTAGCGGGAGGCAAGAGACCCAGTACTTC
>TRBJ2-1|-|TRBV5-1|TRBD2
CASSLRGTSSLYEQFF
TGCGCCAGCAGCTTGAGGGGGACTAGCTCCCTCTATGAGCAGTTCTTC
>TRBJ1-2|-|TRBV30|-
CAWSVYPGGYTF
TGTGCCTGGAGTGTCTACCCGGGTGGCTACACCTTC
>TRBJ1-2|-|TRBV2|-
CASSALWEANYGYTF
TGTGCCAGCAGTGCCCTGTGGGAGGCTAACTATGGCTACACCTTC
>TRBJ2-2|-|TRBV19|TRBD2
CASSTFAGGAPGGELFF
TGTGCCAGTAGTACCTTCGCGGGGGGGGCCCCAGGCGGGGAGCTGTTTTTT
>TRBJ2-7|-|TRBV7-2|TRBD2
CASSSQGTSDHEQYF
TGTGCCAGCAGCTCCCAAGGGACTAGCGATCACGAGCAGTACTTC
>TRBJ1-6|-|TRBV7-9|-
CASSPGGGSYHSPLHF
TGTGCCAGCAGCCCTGGGGGCGGATCCTATCATTCACCCCTCCACTTT
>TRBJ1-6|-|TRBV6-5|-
CASSYRRSPLHF
TGTGCCAGCAGTTACCGGCGGTCACCCCTCCACTTT
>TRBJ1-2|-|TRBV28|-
CASSAPGLYGYTF
TGTGCCAGCAGCGCGCCGGGACTTTATGGCTACACCTTC
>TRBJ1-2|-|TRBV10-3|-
CAISPETGAGDYGYTF
TGTGCCATCAGTCCAGAGACCGGGGCAGGGGACTATGGCTACACCTTC
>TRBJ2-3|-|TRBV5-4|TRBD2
CASSSTILAGASTDTQYF
TGTGCCAGCAGCTCGACTATACTAGCGGGGGCAAGCACAGATACGCAGTATTTT
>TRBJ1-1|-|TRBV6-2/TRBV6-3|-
CASSFTPRINTEAFF
TGTGCCAGCAGTTTCACGCCCAGGATTAACACTGAAGCTTTCTTT
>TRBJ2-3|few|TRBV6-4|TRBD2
CASSDTAGGTDTQYF
TGTGCCAGCAGTGACACAGCGGGAGGCACAGATACGCAGTATTTT
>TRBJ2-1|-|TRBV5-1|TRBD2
CASSQRTSGSLGGEQFF
TGCGCCAGCAGCCAAAGGACTAGCGGGAGTTTGGGCGGCGAGCAGTTCTTC
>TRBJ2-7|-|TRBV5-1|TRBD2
CASSLASPGTSGRAWAQYF
TGCGCCAGCAGCTTGGCGTCTCCAGGGACTAGCGGGAGGGCCTGGGCGCAGTACTTC
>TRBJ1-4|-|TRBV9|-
CASSIRSDSNEKLFF
TGTGCCAGCAGTATTAGATCAGACTCGAATGAAAAACTGTTTTTT
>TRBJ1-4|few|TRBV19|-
CASSKDSEKLFF
TGTGCCAGTAGTAAGGACAGCGAAAAACTGTTTTTT
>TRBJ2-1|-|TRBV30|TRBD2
CACSGSGYNEQFF
TGTGCCTGCAGCGGGAGCGGCTACAATGAGCAGTTCTTC
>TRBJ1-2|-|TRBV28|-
CASSYGGLDRLYGYTF
TGTGCCAGCAGTTACGGTGGGTTGGACAGACTGTATGGCTACACCTTC
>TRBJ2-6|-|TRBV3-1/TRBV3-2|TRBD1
CASSRPGQGSGANVLTF
TGTGCCAGCAGCCGTCCGGGACAGGGGTCTGGGGCCAACGTCCTGACTTTC
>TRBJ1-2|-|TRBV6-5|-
CASSYSGRGVYGYTF
TGTGCCAGCAGTTACTCAGGGCGCGGGGTATATGGCTACACCTTC
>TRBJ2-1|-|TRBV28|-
CASSLGQDNEQFF
TGTGCCAGCAGTTTAGGGCAGGACAATGAGCAGTTCTTC
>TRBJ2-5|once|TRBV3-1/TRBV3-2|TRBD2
CASSPSTSGGQETQYF
TGTGCCAGCAGCCCTTCGACTAGCGGGGGACAAGAGACCCAGTACTTC
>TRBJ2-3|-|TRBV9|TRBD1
CASSPYGTGDTQYF
TGTGCCAGCAGCCCCTACGGGACAGGGGATACGCAGTATTTT
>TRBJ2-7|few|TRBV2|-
CASSEVTYEQYF
TGTGCCAGCAGTGAAGTTACCTACGAGCAGTACTTC